One and the same sample provided the 30 T cell receptor beta chains below, sequenced in a study of T cell responses to AZD1222 COVID-19 vaccine. Assay used: immunoSEQ multiplex PCR; TCRdb lists only in-frame clones, some missing. The sample lists about 150,000 clones, just over 90% occurring once. Sequences were derived from peripheral blood, sampled on day 0 of AZD1222 vaccination. These receptor sequences come from an adult in good health.

The chain couples TRBV10-2 to TRBJ2-1, with unresolved D. The CDR3 sequence is 14 residues long. CDR1 is WSHSY and CDR2 is SAAADI in the germline V gene. V lost 10 bases and J 1 base, leaving 14 bases between the germline ends. The CDR3 here is CATLLGQSYNEQFF. CDR3 bases: TGCGCCACCCTCCTAGGCCAGTCCTACAATGAGCAGTTCTTC.

This clone occurred once. The chain is built from TRBV7-2 and TRBJ1-2, with TRBD1 as a possible D gene (6 bases). The germline V gene encodes CDR1 SGHTA and CDR2 FQGNSA. The CDR3 has 13 amino acids. V lost 4 bases, J lost 6 bases, and 12 bases lay in between. The CDR3, as DNA: TGTGCCAGCAGCTACCCAGGGGCCGATGGCTACACCTTC. It is translated as CASSYPGADGYTF.

The chain links TRBV10-2 to TRBJ1-2; 7 nucleotides line up with TRBD1. Per the germline V gene, CDR1 is WSHSY and CDR2 is SAAADI. The CDR3 totals 15 residues. J lost 6 bases, V lost 7 bases, and 14 bases had no gene match. The CDR3: CASKRTKQGHHGYTF. The CDR3 DNA sequence: TGCGCCAGCAAACGGACTAAACAGGGGCACCATGGCTACACCTTC.

The rearrangement uses TRBV6-5 and TRBJ2-3, with 9 nucleotides matching TRBD2. V lost 7 bases to trimming and J lost 0 bases; unmatched junction nucleotides: 5. Germline V gives CDR1 MNHEY, CDR2 SVGAGI. This CDR3 has 15 residues. The CDR3 nucleotides are TGTGCCAGCAAGGCTAGCGGGGTTAGCACAGATACGCAGTATTTT. The encoded protein is CASKASGVSTDTQYF.

This chain joins TRBV5-1 and TRBJ1-6; D is undetermined. The V end lost 4 bases, the J end lost 7 bases, and 15 bases lay between the germline ends. Germline CDR1 is SGHRS and CDR2 is YFSETQ. This CDR3 has 15 amino acids. The CDR3 here is CASSPDTGLNSPLHF. In DNA form, the CDR3 reads TGCGCCAGCAGCCCAGACACCGGTCTGAATTCACCCCTCCACTTT.

The genes are TRBV3-1 (or the pseudogene TRBV3-2) and TRBJ1-1; D gene ambiguous. The CDR3 runs to 15 residues. CDR1 LGHDT and CDR2 YNNKEL come from the germline V gene (reference sequence). Between the trimmed V and J ends, which lost 3 bases and 0 bases, there was a span of 11 bases. CDR3 nucleotide sequence: TGTGCCAGCAGCCATCCCGGACCCTTGAACACTGAAGCTTTCTTT. Encoded protein: CASSHPGPLNTEAFF.

Here the CDR3 reads CASSLRGGEQYF. The CDR3 DNA follows: TGTGCCAGCAGCTTAAGGGGAGGGGAGCAGTACTTC. The V and J genes are TRBV7-9 and TRBJ2-7; 7 bases are shared with TRBD2. CDR3 size: 12 residues. After removal of 2 bases from V and 7 bases from J, the junction contained 2 bases not matched to a gene. Looked up from germline, CDR1 is SEHNR and CDR2 is FQNEAQ (reference sequence).

The genes are TRBV30 and TRBJ1-1, with TRBD1 as a possible D gene (5 bases). V shed 0 bases and J shed 3 bases, with 8 bases lying between them. Germline V gene data show CDR1 as GTSNPN and CDR2 as SVGIG (reference sequence). This CDR3 is built from 13 residues. The CDR3 bases are TGTGCCTGGAGTGTAGGGGTCTACACTGAAGCTTTCTTT. Protein sequence: CAWSVGVYTEAFF.

This clone was counted once. V usage is TRBV12-5 and J usage is TRBJ2-3; a weak D match, TRBD2 (7 bases). Looked up from germline, CDR1 is LGHNT and CDR2 is FRNRAP. V was clipped by 10 bases and J by 4 bases, with 21 bases between them. The CDR3 has 15 amino acids. This CDR3 is CATKGGGRSPDTQYF. The CDR3 DNA reads as TGTGCTACCAAAGGGGGGGGGCGAAGTCCAGATACGCAGTATTTT.

This rearrangement joins TRBV6-4 to TRBJ2-2; D possibly uses TRBD1 or TRBD2 (6 bases each). Trimming took 7 bases from V and 4 from J, leaving 13 bases between them. CDR1 is MRHNA and CDR2 is SNTAGT in the germline V gene. The CDR3 totals 14 residues. CDR3: CASKRGASTGELFF. The CDR3 DNA reads TGTGCCAGCAAAAGGGGGGCGAGCACCGGGGAGCTGTTTTTT.

This clone was observed a handful of times. This sequence joins TRBV5-6 and TRBJ1-6; unclear D gene. The germline CDR1 and CDR2 sequences are SGHDT and YYEEEE. The CDR3 runs to 14 residues. Trimming removed 0 bases at V and 4 bases at J, with 5 bases between. As DNA, the CDR3 is TGTGCCAGCAGCTTGGAGGGATATAATTCACCCCTCCACTTT. Protein sequence: CASSLEGYNSPLHF.

The rearrangement joins TRBV2 to TRBJ2-7; D is perhaps TRBD1 or TRBD2 (5 bases each). The CDR3 extends over 14 amino acids. Per germline, CDR1 SNHLY and CDR2 FYNNEI. Trimming stripped 4 bases from V and 3 bases from J, with 13 bases between. The CDR3 DNA reads as TGTGCCAGCAGTGGAACCGTGGGGGTCTACGAGCAGTACTTC. This codes for CASSGTVGVYEQYF.

This rearrangement joins TRBV7-6 to TRBJ1-2; TRBD1 matches at 10 bases. CDR1 SGHVS and CDR2 FNYEAQ come from the germline V gene. The trim removed 5 bases at V and 5 bases at J, leaving 14 bases unmatched. This CDR3 region has 17 residues. CDR3 DNA: TGTGCCAGCAGCCCAGAAGGGGGGACAGGGGTTCTTTATGGCTACACCTTC. Amino acid sequence: CASSPEGGTGVLYGYTF.

This chain uses TRBV4-2 with TRBJ2-1; possible D gene TRBD2, 6 bases. From germline, CDR1 is LGHNA and CDR2 YNFKEQ. This CDR3 is built from 15 residues. V shed 0 bases and J shed 9 bases, with 15 bases lying between them. This CDR3 reads CASSQEGTTSTEQFF. Here the CDR3 DNA reads TGTGCCAGCAGCCAAGAAGGGACCACTAGCACTGAGCAGTTCTTC.

With respect to this clone: The germline gene is not matched at one end of the junction; a read error may be the cause. The rearrangement links TRBV7-7 to TRBJ2-7; D is perhaps TRBD1 (5 bases). This CDR3 is 13 amino acids long. Germline V gene sequence: CDR1 SSHAT, CDR2 FNYEAQ (reference sequence). The CDR3 here is CASSSRADSEQYF. CDR3 coding DNA: TGTGCTAGCAGCAGTAGAGCAGACAGCGAGCAGTACTTC.

The chain uses TRBV7-9 and TRBJ1-5; D is unclear. The CDR3 totals 14 residues. V was pared by 1 base and J by 3 bases, with 7 bases between. The germline V gene encodes CDR1 SEHNR and CDR2 FQNEAQ (reference sequence). CDR3 in amino acids: CASSLETHNQPQHF. CDR3 coding DNA: TGTGCCAGCAGCTTAGAGACCCACAATCAGCCCCAGCATTTT.

This clone has a single count. V and J are TRBV5-3 and TRBJ2-1; TRBD1 is a possible D gene (5 bases). TRBV5-3 is filed as an ORF, its function uncertain. This CDR3 contains 16 residues. V was clipped by 4 bases and J by 0 bases, with 14 bases between them. Written as DNA, the CDR3 is TGTGCCAGAAGCACCAGGGCCTACAGCTCCTACAATGAGCAGTTCTTC. It specifies CARSTRAYSSYNEQFF.

In this sample, this clone turned up once. The chain uses TRBV3-1 (or the pseudogene TRBV3-2) and TRBJ2-3, with D maybe TRBD2 (5 bases). CDR3 length: 16 amino acids. CDR1 is LGHDT, CDR2 YNNKEL, per germline (reference sequence). V dropped 1 base and J dropped 2 bases, with 13 bases sitting between them. The CDR3 region has the DNA TGTGCCAGCAGCCAAGGCTGGAGGAGGCCCACAGATACGCAGTATTTT. Amino acid sequence: CASSQGWRRPTDTQYF.

In this sample, this clone turned up once. This chain connects TRBV3-1 (or the pseudogene TRBV3-2) to TRBJ1-1; D gene ambiguous. CDR1 is LGHDT, CDR2 YNNKEL, per germline (reference sequence). V lost 4 bases, J lost 1 base, and 10 bases lay in between. The length of the CDR3 is 14 residues. CDR3 amino acids: CASSPLLGNTEAFF. The DNA for the CDR3 is TGTGCCAGCAGCCCACTCTTAGGGAACACTGAAGCTTTCTTT.

The rearrangement uses TRBV6-1 and TRBJ1-5; no definite D call. V was shortened by 2 bases and J by 4 bases, with 15 bases between the two germline ends. The CDR3 spans 16 residues. CDR1 and CDR2 (germline): MNHNS, SASEGT. In nucleotides, the CDR3 is TGTGCCAGCAGTGAACAAATACTGGGCCCTAATCAGCCCCAGCATTTT. As protein: CASSEQILGPNQPQHF.

The rearrangement links TRBV5-1 to TRBJ1-1; D possibly corresponds to TRBD1 (6 bases). Germline values: CDR1 SGHRS, CDR2 YFSETQ. This CDR3 has 11 residues. Trimming cost V 4 bases and J 7 bases, with 8 bases left between them. The CDR3 region has the DNA TGCGCCAGCAGCATACAGGGTGAAGCTTTCTTT. Amino acids: CASSIQGEAFF.

This clone was seen more than once but under ten times. The rearrangement joins TRBV4-2 to TRBJ2-6; TRBD2 matches at 7 bases. The CDR3 sequence is 17 residues long. V lost 0 bases, J lost 1 base, and 3 bases stayed unmatched. CDR1 LGHNA and CDR2 YNFKEQ come from the germline V gene. CDR3 DNA sequence: TGTGCCAGCAGCCAAGAGACTAGCAATTCTGGGGCCAACGTCCTGACTTTC. As protein: CASSQETSNSGANVLTF.

V and J are TRBV14 and TRBJ1-1, with no clear D. This CDR3 region has 11 residues. Per the germline V gene, CDR1 is SGHDN and CDR2 is FVKESK. Trimming left V 0 bases short and J 4 bases short, with 0 bases between. This CDR3 reads CASSQDTEAFF. The CDR3 DNA sequence: TGTGCCAGCAGCCAAGACACTGAAGCTTTCTTT. The whole variable domain, remainder taken from reference TRBV14 and TRBJ1-1, is EAGVTQFPSHSVIEKGQTVTLRCDPISGHDNLYWYRRVMGKEIKFLLHFVKESKQDESGMPNNRFLAERTGGTYSTLKVQPAELEDSGVYFCASSQDTEAFFGQGTRLTVV.

The chain combines TRBV7-9 with TRBJ1-3; no clear D gene. The CDR3 length is 14 residues. V was clipped by 5 bases and J by 0 bases, with 8 bases between them. Germline CDR1 and CDR2: SEHNR and FQNEAQ (reference sequence). Here the CDR3 DNA reads TGTGCCAGCAGCGTAAGGAGCTCTGGAAACACCATATATTTT. It specifies CASSVRSSGNTIYF.

The chain is built from TRBV6-2 or TRBV6-3 and TRBJ1-5; D might be TRBD1 (6 bases). The ends were cut back, 2 bases at V and 2 bases at J, with 7 bases in the middle. The CDR3 runs to 14 residues. The germline V gene encodes CDR1 MNHEY and CDR2 SVGEGT. CDR3: CASSYEGGNQPQHF. CDR3 sequence (DNA): TGTGCCAGCAGTTACGAGGGGGGCAATCAGCCCCAGCATTTT.

V and J are TRBV6-5 and TRBJ1-1; 7 bases are a match to TRBD1. The CDR3 consists of 15 residues. CDR1 is MNHEY and CDR2 is SVGAGI in the germline V gene. Trimming at V came to 6 bases and at J to 3 bases, leaving 10 bases not matched to a gene. The CDR3 region has the DNA TGTGCCAGCAGGGCCCGGACAGGAATTGACACTGAAGCTTTCTTT. Translating it yields CASRARTGIDTEAFF.

This clone has a single count. The chain uses TRBV7-9 and TRBJ1-2; D is possibly TRBD1 (5 bases). V was clipped by 3 bases and J by 8 bases, with 10 bases between them. The CDR3 is made up of 12 amino acids. In germline, CDR1 is SEHNR, CDR2 FQNEAQ (reference sequence). In DNA form, the CDR3 reads TGTGCCAGCAGCTTTGGGGCCGGGGGCTACACCTTC. Amino acid sequence: CASSFGAGGYTF.

The chain's CDR3 is CASSEYGAMNTEAFF. CDR3 nucleotides: TGTGCCAGCAGTGAATACGGGGCCATGAACACTGAAGCTTTCTTT. The rearrangement links TRBV25-1 to TRBJ1-1, with D maybe TRBD1 (5 bases). Germline V CDR1 and CDR2: MGHDK, SYGVNS. The CDR3 sequence is 15 residues long. Trimming cost V 0 bases and J 0 bases, with 8 bases left between them. Using reference TRBV25-1 and TRBJ1-1 for the parts outside the CDR3, the full variable domain is EADIYQTPRYLVIGTGKKITLECSQTMGHDKMYWYQQDPGMELHLIHYSYGVNSTEKGDLSSESTVSRIRTEHFPLTLESARPSHTSQYLCASSEYGAMNTEAFFGQGTRLTVV.

The chain combines TRBV12-3 or TRBV12-4 with TRBJ1-1; 7 bases fit TRBD1. This CDR3 has 12 amino acids. V was pared by 5 bases and J by 10 bases, with 7 bases of the junction left unmatched. CDR3 region: CASSDRAGAAFF. The DNA for the CDR3 is TGTGCCAGCAGTGACAGGGCTGGTGCAGCTTTCTTT.

V usage is TRBV19 and J usage is TRBJ1-2, with no clear D. The CDR3 length is 14 residues. Germline-derived CDR1 and CDR2 are LNHDA and SQIVND (reference sequence). V was trimmed by 0 bases and J by 4 bases, leaving 9 bases between them. The CDR3 DNA follows: TGTGCCAGTAGTATAGATGTGTGGGGCTATGGCTACACCTTC. Protein: CASSIDVWGYGYTF.